The next 11 T cell receptor beta chains were all read from a single sample in a study of T cells in narcolepsy. Profiling relied on immunoSEQ multiplex PCR, and the TCRdb table lists in-frame clones only, not all of them. Counted here are about 1,500 clones, 40% occurring once; the ten biggest clones make up 15% to 20%. These TCRs are of unknown antigen specificity. The sample consisted of cultured CD8+ T cells from cerebrospinal fluid. These receptors were taken from a human donor with narcolepsy.

DNA for the CDR3: TGTGCCAGCAGCTTGGTAGGGATCCAAGAGACCCAGTACTTC. Encoded protein: CASSLVGIQETQYF. The chain links TRBV5-6 to TRBJ2-5; D not certain. Trimming pared 0 bases from V and 1 base from J, leaving 7 bases between. Germline V gene lookup returns CDR1 SGHDT and CDR2 YYEEEE. The CDR3 consists of 14 residues.

The chain employs TRBV7-8 and TRBJ2-5; 9 bases match TRBD1. Per the germline V gene, CDR1 is SGHVS and CDR2 is FQNEAQ. V lost 1 base, J lost 5 bases, and 5 bases stayed unmatched. CDR3 length: 15 amino acids. CDR3 nucleotide sequence: TGTGCCAGCAGCTTAGTACAGGGGGCGTTGGAGACCCAGTACTTC. Protein: CASSLVQGALETQYF.

The CDR3 region is CASSPLDIGNNQPQHF. The CDR3 DNA reads as TGTGCCAGCAGTCCTTTGGACATTGGGAACAATCAGCCCCAGCATTTT. The chain is built from TRBV27 and TRBJ1-5; the D gene is possibly TRBD1 (5 bases). Germline V gene sequence: CDR1 MNHEY, CDR2 SMNVEV (reference sequence). V gave up 5 bases and J gave up 3 bases, with 17 bases separating them. The CDR3 length is 16 residues.

The rearrangement joins TRBV7-6 to TRBJ2-1; 9 bases are a match to TRBD1. The length of the CDR3 is 16 residues. CDR1 and CDR2 (germline): SGHVS, FNYEAQ. V was clipped by 3 bases and J by 3 bases; unmatched bases: 6. The CDR3, as DNA: TGTGCCAGCAGCTTGCTCCCGGGACAGGGCTACAATGAGCAGTTCTTC. It translates to CASSLLPGQGYNEQFF.

By sample share, this clone is medium-sized (0.01 to 0.1%). CDR3 protein: CASTVATAKEIQYF. Written as DNA, the CDR3 is TGCGCCAGCACGGTGGCTACCGCTAAAGAGATTCAGTACTTC. The J gene is TRBJ2-4, the V gene TRBV10-2; no firm D call. Per the germline V gene, CDR1 is WSHSY and CDR2 is SAAADI. The ends were cut back, 7 bases at V and 10 bases at J, with 20 bases in the middle. The CDR3 spans 14 residues.

This clone has only a few counts. V and J are TRBV27 and TRBJ1-4, with 8 bases matching TRBD1. Germline V lookup: CDR1 MNHEY, CDR2 SMNVEV (reference sequence). The CDR3 contains 13 residues. Germline trimming cut 6 bases from V and 8 bases from J; bases unmatched to any gene: 5. CDR3 in DNA: TGTGCCAGCAGGACAGGGGTGGGGGAAAAACTGTTTTTT. Protein: CASRTGVGEKLFF.

The rearrangement joins TRBV11-3 to TRBJ2-3; 8 positions agree with TRBD1. The V segment lost 3 bases and the J segment 3 bases; nucleotides outside the gene matches: 17. From germline, CDR1 is SGHNT and CDR2 YENEEA. The CDR3 sequence is 19 residues long. The CDR3 nucleotides are TGTGCCAGCAGCTTTGGACAGGGAAGAGGATTGGGGGGAACAGATACGCAGTATTTT. Its protein is CASSFGQGRGLGGTDTQYF.

By sample fraction, this clone is large. Other DNA sequences in the sample encode the same CDR3. V is TRBV5-6 and J is TRBJ1-2; D remains unclear. The CDR3 covers 14 residues. V shed 2 bases and J shed 5 bases, with 13 bases lying between them. From germline, CDR1 is SGHDT and CDR2 YYEEEE. The chain's CDR3 is CASSFSQPQYGYTF. In DNA form, the CDR3 reads TGTGCCAGCAGCTTCAGCCAGCCTCAATATGGCTACACCTTC.

The chain links TRBV15 to TRBJ2-7; 9 positions agree with TRBD2. The CDR3 contains 16 residues. CDR1 is LNHNV, CDR2 YYDKDF, per germline (reference sequence). The V and J ends lost 0 bases and 3 bases, in that order; junction bases with no gene match: 6. CDR3 amino acids: CATSRDRLAGHYEQYF. CDR3 in DNA: TGTGCCACCAGCAGAGATAGGCTAGCGGGACACTACGAGCAGTACTTC.

Details on this clone: The likely explanation is a read error, given a far larger clone one base away. The sample has other DNA sequences that encode this CDR3 too. CDR3 nucleotides: TGTGCCAGCAGTTTGGCGCAGGGGGGCAATCAGCCCCAGCATTTT. It is translated as CASSLAQGGNQPQHF. The rearrangement joins TRBV28 to TRBJ1-5; 7 bases match TRBD1. The CDR3 has 15 residues. The junction had 4 bases not matched to a gene; V was cut back by 3 bases and J by 2 bases. Per germline, CDR1 MDHEN and CDR2 SYDVKM.

The chain links TRBV5-1 to TRBJ2-3, with 8 bases matching TRBD2. Germline loops: CDR1 SGHRS, CDR2 YFSETQ. The J segment lost 6 bases and the V segment lost 4 bases, leaving 10 bases of the junction unmatched. This CDR3 is built from 15 residues. Written as DNA, the CDR3 is TGCGCCAGCAGCCCAGCGGGGGTCAACGCGGATACGCAGTATTTT. It yields the protein CASSPAGVNADTQYF. The full variable domain, its missing parts supplied by reference TRBV5-1 and TRBJ2-3, is KAGVTQTPRYLIKTRGQQVTLSCSPISGHRSVSWYQQTPGQGLQFLFEYFSETQRNKGNFPGRFSGRQFSNSRSEMNVSTLELGDSALYLCASSPAGVNADTQYFGPGTRLTVL.